This T cell receptor (beta chain) was identified in a study of cytomegalovirus exposure and HLA in healthy donors. The study's findings and limits: An analysis done earlier found most TCR beta V segments productive about 87% or about 30% of the time.

The PCR ran on 60 Vbeta and 13 Jbeta primers. Method: immunoSEQ multiplex PCR; TCRdb's copy keeps in-frame clones and lacks some. The sample carries some 100,000 clones, about 80% recorded once. Regarding this clone: Antigen: not known.

Sequenced sample: PBMCs. This clonotype was obtained from a woman in her forties or fifties in good health and CMV-seropositive.

CDR3 nucleotides: TGTGCCAGCAGCTTCCGGGGGGACAGGGTAGACACCATATATTTT. This sequence encodes CASSFRGDRVDTIYF. This chain joins TRBV9 and TRBJ1-3, with TRBD1 matching 9 bases. CDR1 is SGDLS and CDR2 is YYNGEE in the germline V gene. V lost 4 bases and J lost 8; bases outside the gene matches: 10. The CDR3 has 15 residues.